This TCR beta chain was obtained from a study of T cell responses to AZD1222 COVID-19 vaccine. Whole-study findings and limits: Clonal diversity may have been underestimated in mostly white British donors. CD4 TCRs associated with vaccination spanned spike, dominating at 160-218 and 743-854. Once two AZD1222 doses were given, Spike-specific TCR breadth and depth went up. Nearly half of spike-specific TCRs reportedly target variant regions that are unmutated in the B.1.351 and B.1.1.7 variants.

The CDR3 sequence is 16 residues long. The germline gives CDR1 SGHDT, CDR2 YYEEEE. The germline V and J ends were trimmed by 4 bases and 0 bases, with 11 bases remaining between them. To note about this clone: Its antigen remains unidentified.

Here immunoSEQ multiplex PCR was the method, and the copy in TCRdb shows in-frame clones only, minus some. Of 53,000 or so clones in the sample, approximately 85% were seen once. The chain joins TRBV5-6 to TRBJ2-6; D remains ambiguous. The clonotype was recovered from an adult in good health. This material consisted of peripheral blood, taken on day 0 of MenACWY control vaccination. CDR3 DNA sequence: TGTGCCAGCAGCGTCTACGGTTTCTCTGGGGCCAACGTCCTGACTTTC. Translating gives CASSVYGFSGANVLTF.